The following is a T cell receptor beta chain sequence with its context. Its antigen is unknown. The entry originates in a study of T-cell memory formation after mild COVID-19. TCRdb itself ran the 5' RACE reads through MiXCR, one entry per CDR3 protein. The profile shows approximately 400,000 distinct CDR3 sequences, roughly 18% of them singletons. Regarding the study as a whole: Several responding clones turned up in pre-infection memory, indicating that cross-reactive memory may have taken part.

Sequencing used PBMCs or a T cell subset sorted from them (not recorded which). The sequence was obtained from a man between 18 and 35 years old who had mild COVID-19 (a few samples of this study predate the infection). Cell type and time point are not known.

CDR3 loop: CASSLDVDQVGELFF. DNA for the CDR3: TGTGCCAGCAGCTTAGACGTGGATCAGGTCGGGGAGCTGTTTTTT. V usage is TRBV7-6 and J usage is TRBJ2-2; the D is unclear. V was trimmed by 1 base and J by 7 bases, leaving 13 bases between them. This CDR3 has 15 residues. The germline gives CDR1 SGHVS, CDR2 FNYEAQ.